The clone carrying this T cell receptor (beta chain) was picked up one time. The record originates from a study of cytomegalovirus exposure and HLA in healthy donors. V shed 4 bases and J shed 0 bases, with 9 bases lying between them. Germline CDR1 reads SEHNR; CDR2 reads FQNEAQ (reference sequence). The CDR3 sequence is 14 residues long. The PCR made use of 60 Vbeta and 13 Jbeta primers. The assay was immunoSEQ multiplex PCR, and TCRdb's table has in-frame clones only and misses some. The sample consists of around 140,000 clones, approximately 80% of them appearing once. Sequencing was performed on PBMCs. The sequence derives from a man in his forties or fifties in good health and CMV-seronegative. The chain uses TRBV7-9 and TRBJ1-1; TRBD1 might be the D (5 bases). The DNA for the CDR3 is TGTGCCAGCAGCTACCGACAGCTGAACACTGAAGCTTTCTTT. Its protein product is CASSYRQLNTEAFF.